The entry below describes one T cell receptor (beta chain). What it recognizes is unknown. The junction had 9 bases not matched to a gene; V was cut back by 1 base and J by 6 bases. Germline V CDR1 and CDR2: DFQATT, SNEGSKA (reference sequence). This CDR3 has 16 residues. A second roughly 7 to 11 cycle PCR used barcoded and J-beta primers. Each of the cDNA molecules was tagged by a template-switch adaptor with 12 random nucleotides. Each CDR3 protein is one row after TCRdb ran MiXCR on the 5' RACE reads. Here the sample spans 700,000 to 950,000 distinct CDR3 sequences, nearly 60% being singletons. The sample originates from a study of blood T cells in healthy people across ages. Points from the study as a whole: Among long-lived donors, naive CD4+ cells were more numerous and diversity higher than in aged donors. Estimated diversity across one million T cells was deemed an underestimate.

Researchers isolated at least 6 million PBMCs per sample. The V gene is TRBV20-1, the J gene TRBJ2-1; TRBD2 agrees at 10 bases. Sequencing was carried out using blood. The sequence derives from a man aged 25 to 45 in good health. In nucleotides, the CDR3 is TGCAGTGCTAGAGGCTTTAGCGGGGGGCGGGGCAATGAGCAGTTCTTC. Its protein is CSARGFSGGRGNEQFF.